This T cell receptor (beta chain) was profiled in a study of response to subunit inactivated influenza vaccine. This CDR3 is built from 15 residues. Per the germline V gene, CDR1 is DFQATT and CDR2 is SNEGSKA (reference sequence). Unmatched junction bases numbered 7, after V lost 4 bases and J lost 3 bases. TCRdb processed the RT-PCR reads anew with MiXCR; each CDR3 protein has one entry. The sample lists some 540,000 distinct CDR3 sequences, roughly 23% occurring once. This clonotype was picked up one time. The data also belong to a second study, concerning T cells expressing NK-cell markers. That work adds: It was by 5'RACE template switching with UMIs that TCR beta cDNA was made. Most of the eight sequenced donors were HCMV-seropositive; one was seronegative. Roughly 6 donors showed dominant NKG2C+ clonotypes comprising roughly 1.0-7.0% of their CD8+ T cells.

Sequences were derived from CD4+ T cells sorted from PBMCs, sampled about 11 days after vaccination. The chain uses TRBV20-1 and TRBJ2-1, with 9 bases fitting TRBD2. This receptor was identified in a man in his fifties or sixties who received an inactivated influenza vaccine. CDR3: CSAMVASGDYNEQFF. The CDR3 DNA reads TGCAGTGCTATGGTTGCTAGCGGGGACTACAATGAGCAGTTCTTC.